The following is a TCR beta chain sequence with its context. Its antigen is unidentified. This sample is part of a study of T cells expressing NK-cell markers. Study context: Among the eight sequenced donors, seven tested HCMV-seropositive and one tested seronegative. Overall study findings and caveats: 1.0-7.0% of CD8+ T cells in more than five donors belonged to dominant NKG2C+ clonotypes. These clonotypes also led the CD3+CD56-NKG2C+ fraction in several donors.

After re-calling the 5' RACE reads, TCRdb lists one entry per CDR3 protein, DNA absent. The ten most abundant clones cover roughly 0.4% of a sample with a few hundred thousand distinct CDR3 sequences. The material sequenced was blood T cells: a sorted CD56 or NKG2C T cell subset, CD4+ or CD8+ T cells, or bulk PBMC T cells (not recorded which). The receptor comes from a man younger than 30 in good health.

CDR3 protein: CASSELSVYQETQYF. The genes are TRBV25-1 and TRBJ2-5. Looked up from germline, CDR1 is MGHDK and CDR2 is SYGVNS. The CDR3 extends over 15 amino acids.